Following are 21 T cell receptor beta chains from one sample sequenced in a study of blood T cell repertoires in COVID-19. Assay used: immunoSEQ multiplex PCR; TCRdb lists only in-frame clones, some missing. The table lists under 300,000 clones, about four fifths of them singletons. Sequenced sample: peripheral blood. All receptors derive from a woman between 18 and 29 years old with acute or convalescent COVID-19.

This clone was observed many times. V and J are TRBV29-1 and TRBJ2-7; 7 bases agree with TRBD2. This CDR3 comprises 14 residues. Germline V lookup: CDR1 SQVTM, CDR2 ANQGSEA. Trimming removed 1 base from V and 4 bases from J; junction bases left unmatched: 7. CDR3 sequence reads: CSVEVTSAPYEQYF. CDR3 nucleotide sequence: TGCAGCGTTGAAGTTACTAGCGCACCATACGAGCAGTACTTC.

The chain is built from TRBV2 and TRBJ2-7; 9 nucleotides align to TRBD1. Germline-derived CDR1 and CDR2 are SNHLY and FYNNEI. V gave up 4 bases and J gave up 4 bases; unmatched junction bases: 11. The CDR3 spans 16 residues. The CDR3 protein is CASSVVMAGQGYEQYF. The CDR3 DNA reads as TGTGCCAGCAGTGTAGTGATGGCGGGACAGGGATACGAGCAGTACTTC.

This rearrangement joins TRBV28 to TRBJ1-2; unclear D gene. The CDR3 loop spans 11 amino acids. V was pared by 3 bases and J by 8 bases, with 7 bases between. The V gene's germline CDR1 is MDHEN and CDR2 SYDVKM. CDR3 nucleotides: TGTGCCAGCAGTTTCTCTTCGGGCTACACCTTC. This sequence encodes CASSFSSGYTF.

This clone was recorded once. V usage is TRBV11-3 and J usage is TRBJ2-5; 11 bases line up with TRBD2. The CDR3 length is 17 residues. In germline, CDR1 is SGHNT, CDR2 YENEEA. The V and J ends lost 1 base and 2 bases, in that order; junction bases with no gene match: 6. The CDR3 DNA reads as TGTGCCAGCAGCTTAGGGGGGACTAGCGGTATACAAGAGACCCAGTACTTC. Encoded protein: CASSLGGTSGIQETQYF.

In DNA, the CDR3 is TGTGCCCACCCTCCCACAGGGGGCAGGAGGGGGGCTGAAGCTTTCTTT. This encodes CAHPPTGGRRGAEAFF. The chain recombines TRBV2 with TRBJ1-1; TRBD1 matches 9 bases. This CDR3 is 16 amino acids long. With V trimmed by 11 bases and J by 6 bases, 19 bases remained unmatched. Germline V gene data show CDR1 as SNHLY and CDR2 as FYNNEI. Supplemented by reference TRBV2 and TRBJ1-1, the full variable domain reads EPEVTQTPSHQVTQMGQEVILRCVPISNHLYFYWYRQILGQKVEFLVSFYNNEISEKSEIFDDQFSVERPDGSNFTLKIRSTKLEDSAMYFCAHPPTGGRRGAEAFFGQGTRLTVV.

The rearrangement links TRBV19 to TRBJ1-2; TRBD1 matches at 7 bases. Germline V gene data show CDR1 as LNHDA and CDR2 as SQIVND (reference sequence). There are 15 residues in the CDR3. The ends lost 3 bases at V and 2 bases at J; junction bases unmatched: 6. CDR3 in DNA: TGTGCCAGTAGTATTGGGCGGACAGGCAACTATGGCTACACCTTC. Encoded protein: CASSIGRTGNYGYTF. The variable domain in full, with the rest retrieved from reference TRBV19 and TRBJ1-2, is DGGITQSPKYLFRKEGQNVTLSCEQNLNHDAMYWYRQDPGQGLRLIYYSQIVNDFQKGDIAEGYSVSREKKESFPLTVTSAQKNPTAFYLCASSIGRTGNYGYTFGSGTRLTVV.

The chain uses TRBV19 and TRBJ1-1; TRBD1 aligns across 8 bases. Per germline, CDR1 LNHDA and CDR2 SQIVND (reference sequence). The ends lost 5 bases at V and 8 bases at J; junction bases unmatched: 10. The CDR3 spans 14 residues. CDR3 bases: TGTGCCAGTAGTGCCAGGGACAGGAGGGGGGAAGCTTTCTTT. Protein product: CASSARDRRGEAFF.

The V gene is TRBV10-2, the J gene TRBJ2-3, with D possibly matching TRBD2 (6 bases). The ends were cut back, 3 bases at V and 2 bases at J, with 15 bases in the middle. Germline-derived CDR1 and CDR2 are WSHSY and SAAADI. The CDR3 sequence is 16 residues long. CDR3 region: CASSDPRRDATDTQYF. The CDR3 bases are TGCGCCAGCAGTGATCCCCGGCGGGACGCCACAGATACGCAGTATTTT.

The chain uses TRBV7-9 and TRBJ2-2, with TRBD2 identical over 7 bases. This CDR3 comprises 15 residues. The germline V gene encodes CDR1 SEHNR and CDR2 FQNEAQ (reference sequence). V lost 3 bases to trimming and J lost 4 bases; unmatched junction nucleotides: 5. The CDR3, as DNA: TGTGCCAGCAGCTTCTTCGGGACTACCACCGGGGAGCTGTTTTTT. Its translation: CASSFFGTTTGELFF. Using reference TRBV7-9 and TRBJ2-2 for the parts outside the CDR3, the full variable domain is DTGVSQNPRHKITKRGQNVTFRCDPISEHNRLYWYRQTLGQGPEFLTYFQNEAQLEKSRLLSDRFSAERPKGSFSTLEIQRTEQGDSAMYLCASSFFGTTTGELFFGEGSRLTVL.

This sequence joins TRBV5-1 and TRBJ2-1; D is possibly TRBD1 (5 bases). The germline V and J ends were trimmed by 4 bases and 7 bases, with 18 bases remaining between them. In germline, CDR1 is SGHRS, CDR2 YFSETQ. CDR3 length equals 15 residues. The DNA for the CDR3 is TGCGCCAGCAGCCGGGTAGTAGGAAAGGGGAATGAGCAGTTCTTC. Translation gives CASSRVVGKGNEQFF.

V gene TRBV20-1 combines with J gene TRBJ2-7, with a weak D call TRBD2 (5 bases). Trimming cost V 3 bases and J 4 bases, with 13 bases left between them. This CDR3 comprises 13 residues. Germline-derived CDR1 and CDR2 are DFQATT and SNEGSKA (reference sequence). CDR3 nucleotide sequence: TGCAGTGCTAGTGAGGGTAGCTGGTACGAGCAGTACTTC. Protein: CSASEGSWYEQYF.

This chain uses TRBV10-3 with TRBJ1-5; 9 bases fit TRBD1. The V segment lost 3 bases and the J segment 4 bases; nucleotides outside the gene matches: 7. CDR1 is ENHRY, CDR2 SYGVKD, per germline. The CDR3 consists of 16 residues. DNA for the CDR3: TGTGCCATCAGTGAAGGGACAGGGCTTGATAATCAGCCCCAGCATTTT. This encodes CAISEGTGLDNQPQHF.

The chain employs TRBV12-3 or TRBV12-4 and TRBJ1-2, with 7 nucleotides matching TRBD1. The CDR3 runs to 12 residues. V was clipped by 7 bases and J by 8 bases; unmatched bases: 7. In nucleotides, the CDR3 is TGTGCCAGCACCACCGGGGACAGCGGCTACACCTTC. Protein product: CASTTGDSGYTF.

CDR3 region: CASSLSGDNQPQHF. DNA of the CDR3: TGTGCCAGCAGCCTATCGGGGGACAATCAGCCCCAGCATTTT. V is TRBV7-2 and J is TRBJ1-5; a weak D match, TRBD1 (5 bases). Germline lookup yields CDR1 SGHTA and CDR2 FQGNSA. The CDR3 is 14 amino acids. Trimming left V 5 bases short and J 3 bases short, with 11 bases between. Based on the CDR3 plus reference TRBV7-2 and TRBJ1-5, the full variable domain is GAGVSQSPSNKVTEKGKDVELRCDPISGHTALYWYRQSLGQGLEFLIYFQGNSAPDKSGLPSDRFSAERTGGSVSTLTIQRTQQEDSAVYLCASSLSGDNQPQHFGDGTRLSIL.

This chain joins TRBV6-1 and TRBJ1-1, with D perhaps TRBD1 (6 bases). CDR3 length: 16 amino acids. V dropped 3 bases and J dropped 2 bases, with 16 bases sitting between them. The germline V gene has CDR1 MNHNS and CDR2 SASEGT. CDR3 region: CASSDRYGTPNTEAFF. The DNA of the CDR3 is TGTGCCAGCAGTGACCGATATGGGACACCCAACACTGAAGCTTTCTTT.

The chain combines TRBV7-9 with TRBJ2-2; tentative D call: TRBD1 (6 bases). CDR3 length equals 16 residues. The V end lost 5 bases, the J end lost 0 bases, and 13 bases lay between the germline ends. CDR1 and CDR2 from the germline V gene are SEHNR and FQNEAQ (reference sequence). The CDR3 region is CASSPDRPSNTGELFF. In DNA form, the CDR3 reads TGTGCCAGCAGCCCCGACAGGCCCTCGAACACCGGGGAGCTGTTTTTT.

Here the CDR3 DNA reads TGTGCCAGCAGCGTCCGCCTAGCGGACAATGAGCAGTTCTTC. The encoded protein is CASSVRLADNEQFF. The chain couples TRBV9 to TRBJ2-1; TRBD2 aligns across 7 bases. V shed 2 bases, J shed 5 bases, and the junction held 4 bases outside the gene matches. Germline CDR1 and CDR2: SGDLS and YYNGEE. The length of the CDR3 is 14 residues.

The chain recombines TRBV12-3 or TRBV12-4 with TRBJ1-1, with D hard to call. Trimming stripped 7 bases from V and 6 bases from J, with 12 bases between. The CDR3 is 12 residues long. This CDR3 reads CASKTPSPEAFF. The CDR3 DNA reads TGTGCCAGCAAGACTCCGAGTCCTGAAGCTTTCTTT.

This rearrangement joins TRBV18 to TRBJ1-3; 9 bases are a match to TRBD1. CDR1 is KGHSH and CDR2 is LQKENI in the germline V gene. The CDR3 spans 16 residues. The V and J ends lost 5 bases and 0 bases, in that order; junction bases with no gene match: 5. CDR3 sequence (DNA): TGTGCCAGCTCAGCAGAGACAGGGGGCTCTGGAAACACCATATATTTT. It codes for CASSAETGGSGNTIYF.

V usage is TRBV7-2 and J usage is TRBJ1-6; 7 nucleotides line up with TRBD1. The germline gives CDR1 SGHTA, CDR2 FQGNSA. The junction had 5 bases not matched to a gene; V was cut back by 2 bases and J by 7 bases. CDR3 length: 15 amino acids. The chain's CDR3 is CASSLTGVGNSPLHF. CDR3 DNA sequence: TGTGCCAGCAGCTTAACAGGGGTTGGAAATTCACCCCTCCACTTT. The whole variable domain, remainder taken from reference TRBV7-2 and TRBJ1-6, is GAGVSQSPSNKVTEKGKDVELRCDPISGHTALYWYRQSLGQGLEFLIYFQGNSAPDKSGLPSDRFSAERTGGSVSTLTIQRTQQEDSAVYLCASSLTGVGNSPLHFGNGTRLTVT.

The V and J genes are TRBV19 and TRBJ2-1; 14 bases line up with TRBD2. Unmatched junction bases numbered 4, after V lost 2 bases and J lost 7 bases. Looked up from germline, CDR1 is LNHDA and CDR2 is SQIVND (reference sequence). The CDR3 extends over 16 amino acids. CDR3 DNA sequence: TGTGCCAGTAGTATATGGGGGACTAGCGGGAGTAATGAGCAGTTCTTC. As protein: CASSIWGTSGSNEQFF.